This TCR beta chain was captured in a study of CD8+CD57+ T cells in acquired aplastic anemia. As for the study in general: Yields of DNA that came from sorted CD4+ and CD8+ cells averaged roughly 3.2 ug. General observations from the study: Patients and controls shared fewer than 30 CD8+ CDR3 sequences.

Previously, flow cytometry had revealed CD8+CD57+ cell expansion in the patients chosen for sequencing. This clonotype was seen repeatedly, ten times or more. Its antigen is as yet unknown. For CDR3 and TCR beta VDJ profiling, genomic DNA was the template used. TCRdb processed the reads anew with MiXCR; each CDR3 protein has one entry. The sample holds some 170,000 distinct CDR3 sequences, 47% seen once. This receptor was taken from a human donor with aplastic anemia. The sequencing sample was made of sorted CD4+, CD8+, or CD8+CD57+ T cells (not recorded which) from PBMCs.

The CDR3: CASSEDRGDTEAFF. In nucleotides, the CDR3 is TGTGCCAGCAGTGAAGACAGGGGGGACACTGAAGCTTTCTTT. The V call is TRBV6-1, the J call TRBJ1-1, with 8 positions matching TRBD1. Germline CDR1 MNHNS, CDR2 SASEGT. The CDR3 length is 14 residues. The V and J ends lost 1 base and 3 bases, in that order; junction bases with no gene match: 1.